A selection of T cell receptor beta chains follows, all from one sample in a study of T cell responses to AZD1222 COVID-19 vaccine. The data were produced by immunoSEQ multiplex PCR, yet TCRdb's version contains in-frame clones alone and is incomplete. Of under 150,000 clones in the sample, about nine tenths were seen once. The sequences come from peripheral blood, collected on day 0 of AZD1222 vaccination. The receptors were sampled from an adult in good health. CDR3s include the opening cysteine and the closing phenylalanine or tryptophan. The D gene is left open where the match is weak. Part of the rows lack a size; the others show once, few, many or a class for expanded clones.

v_gene	abundance	j_gene	d_gene	CDR3aa	CDR3nt
TRBV6-5	NA	TRBJ1-1	TRBD1	CASSYAGQPNTEAFF	TGTGCCAGCAGTTACGCGGGACAGCCGAACACTGAAGCTTTCTTT
TRBV27	NA	TRBJ2-1	TRBD2	CASSSTSGRYNEQFF	TGTGCCAGCAGTTCGACTAGCGGGAGATACAATGAGCAGTTCTTC
TRBV5-1	NA	TRBJ2-1	NA	CASSLGGAKSSYNEQFF	TGCGCCAGCAGCTTGGGGGGAGCCAAGAGCTCCTACAATGAGCAGTTCTTC
TRBV10-3	NA	TRBJ2-7	NA	CAISGKGQGGFYEQYF	TGTGCCATCAGCGGGAAGGGCCAGGGAGGTTTCTACGAGCAGTACTTC
TRBV5-5	NA	TRBJ2-7	NA	CASSLALLSSYEQYF	TGTGCCAGCAGCTTGGCTCTTTTAAGCTCCTACGAGCAGTACTTC
TRBV11-2	NA	TRBJ1-1	NA	CASSLDPSLFTEAFF	TGTGCCAGCAGCTTAGATCCCAGCTTATTCACTGAAGCTTTCTTT
TRBV6-6	once	TRBJ2-1	NA	CASEPNRGYNEQFF	TGTGCCAGCGAACCTAATAGAGGATACAATGAGCAGTTCTTC
TRBV19	NA	TRBJ1-5	NA	CASRKDASTPNQPQHF	TGTGCCAGTAGGAAGGATGCTTCTACGCCTAATCAGCCCCAGCATTTT
TRBV19	NA	TRBJ1-2	NA	CASSIGEGNYGYTF	TGTGCCAGTAGTATCGGTGAGGGAAACTATGGCTACACCTTC
TRBV16	NA	TRBJ2-1	TRBD2	CASTQGTSVYNEQFF	TGTGCCAGCACCCAAGGGACTAGCGTCTACAATGAGCAGTTCTTC
TRBV30	NA	TRBJ2-1	TRBD2	CASEYYSGRRGEQFF	TGTGCCAGTGAATACTATAGCGGGAGGCGGGGTGAGCAGTTCTTC
TRBV13	few	TRBJ2-7	TRBD2	CASSLGLAGSSYEQYF	TGTGCCAGCAGCTTAGGCCTAGCGGGAAGCTCCTACGAGCAGTACTTC
TRBV6-5	NA	TRBJ1-2	NA	CASSYRPGGNYGYTF	TGTGCCAGCAGTTACCGCCCCGGGGGGAACTATGGCTACACCTTC
TRBV10-3	NA	TRBJ2-1	NA	CAISEPGGTKDEQFF	TGTGCCATCAGTGAACCAGGGGGGACTAAGGATGAGCAGTTCTTC
TRBV29-1	NA	TRBJ2-3	TRBD2	CSVALAVERNTQYF	TGCAGCGTCGCACTAGCGGTGGAGAGGAATACGCAGTATTTT
TRBV7-8	NA	TRBJ2-2	NA	CASSLVWGDGGELFF	TGTGCCAGCAGCTTAGTTTGGGGCGACGGCGGGGAGCTGTTTTTT
TRBV5-1	NA	TRBJ1-2	NA	CASKKVEERTMAQGGYTF	TGCGCCAGCAAAAAGGTCGAGGAGCGGACAATGGCTCAGGGTGGCTACACCTTC
TRBV6-5	NA	TRBJ1-5	TRBD1	CASNVLDRATQPQHF	TGTGCCAGCAACGTTCTGGACAGGGCCACTCAGCCCCAGCATTTT
TRBV14	NA	TRBJ2-5	NA	CASSQDRGNQYF	TGTGCCAGCAGCCAAGATAGAGGGAACCAGTACTTC
TRBV28	few	TRBJ2-6	NA	CASTGPSSGANVLTF	TGTGCCAGCACCGGGCCGTCCTCTGGGGCCAACGTCCTGACTTTC
TRBV19	NA	TRBJ1-4	TRBD1	CASSTRGQGKNEKLFF	TGTGCCAGTAGTACCCGAGGACAGGGGAAAAATGAAAAACTGTTTTTT
TRBV28	NA	TRBJ2-7	TRBD2	CASSRPGTSAYEQYF	TGTGCCAGCAGTCGCCCCGGGACTAGCGCCTACGAGCAGTACTTC
TRBV5-1	NA	TRBJ2-4	TRBD2	CASSLEPGLAQNIQYF	TGCGCCAGCAGCTTGGAACCGGGACTAGCTCAAAACATTCAGTACTTC
TRBV6-4	NA	TRBJ2-1	TRBD2	CASSDPPILAGGNEQFF	TGTGCCAGCAGTGACCCCCCGATCCTAGCGGGAGGTAATGAGCAGTTCTTC
TRBV10-3	NA	TRBJ1-6	NA	CAISESGAGRNSPLHF	TGTGCCATCAGTGAGTCAGGGGCAGGACGCAATTCACCCCTCCACTTT
TRBV28	NA	TRBJ2-3	NA	CASSFSGTLAMDTQYF	TGTGCCAGCAGTTTCTCCGGGACCTTAGCAATGGATACGCAGTATTTT
TRBV10-2	NA	TRBJ1-6	TRBD1	CASSETGGNSPLHF	TGCGCCAGCTCGGAAACAGGGGGGAATTCACCCCTCCACTTT
TRBV9	NA	TRBJ2-5	TRBD2	CASSVRGGLETQYF	TGTGCCAGCAGCGTACGGGGGGGTCTCGAGACCCAGTACTTC
TRBV27	NA	TRBJ1-5	TRBD1	CASSATGGNQPQHF	TGTGCCAGCAGTGCGACAGGGGGGAATCAGCCCCAGCATTTT
TRBV28	NA	TRBJ1-3	NA	CASSLLAGAGNTIYF	TGTGCCAGCAGTTTATTGGCCGGGGCTGGAAACACCATATATTTT
TRBV5-6	NA	TRBJ2-4	NA	CASSTLHVAKNIQYF	TGTGCCAGCAGCACCCTACACGTAGCCAAAAACATTCAGTACTTC
TRBV4-1	once	TRBJ2-3	TRBD2	CASSQVQGTSGRDTQYF	TGCGCCAGCAGCCAAGTTCAGGGGACTAGCGGGAGGGATACGCAGTATTTT
TRBV19	NA	TRBJ1-2	TRBD1	CASSTGQGRPYGYTF	TGTGCCAGTAGTACAGGACAGGGCCGGCCCTATGGCTACACCTTC
TRBV2	NA	TRBJ1-6	NA	CASSAGRPNTYNSPLHF	TGTGCCAGCAGCGCAGGGCGACCAAATACCTATAATTCACCCCTCCACTTT
TRBV19	NA	TRBJ2-7	TRBD1	CASSIRDSNSYEQYF	TGTGCCAGTAGTATTAGGGACAGTAACTCCTACGAGCAGTACTTC
TRBV7-9	NA	TRBJ2-1	NA	CASSLAFDEQFF	TGTGCCAGCAGCTTAGCCTTCGATGAGCAGTTCTTC
TRBV7-9	NA	TRBJ1-1	NA	CASSPSPPLTTNTEAFF	TGTGCCAGCAGCCCCTCCCCGCCTCTTACCACGAACACTGAAGCTTTCTTT
TRBV9	NA	TRBJ2-7	NA	CASSRGYEQYF	TGTGCCAGCAGTAGGGGATACGAGCAGTACTTC
TRBV28	NA	TRBJ2-7	NA	CASSSGPFYEQYF	TGTGCCAGCAGTTCAGGGCCCTTCTACGAGCAGTACTTC
TRBV7-8	NA	TRBJ2-3	TRBD2	CASSRTLSGRATDTQYF	TGTGCCAGCAGCCGTACCTTAAGCGGGAGGGCCACAGATACGCAGTATTTT
TRBV6-6	NA	TRBJ2-5	NA	CASSYGVYQETQYF	TGTGCCAGCAGTTACGGGGTCTATCAAGAGACCCAGTACTTC
TRBV19	NA	TRBJ2-7	TRBD2	CASSSTRGTSGSYEQYF	TGTGCCAGTAGCTCAACGAGGGGGACTAGCGGGAGCTACGAGCAGTACTTC
TRBV9	NA	TRBJ1-4	NA	CASSVLGATNEKLFF	TGTGCCAGCAGCGTATTAGGTGCAACTAATGAAAAACTGTTTTTT
TRBV6-4	once	TRBJ2-2	NA	CASSESSANTGELFF	TGTGCCAGCAGTGAATCGTCGGCCAACACCGGGGAGCTGTTTTTT
TRBV6-5	few	TRBJ1-1	NA	CASRIHKNTEAFF	TGTGCCAGCAGGATACATAAGAACACTGAAGCTTTCTTT
TRBV5-4	NA	TRBJ2-1	NA	CASSPESPAGNYNEQFF	TGTGCCAGCAGCCCCGAGTCCCCCGCGGGTAACTACAATGAGCAGTTCTTC
TRBV27	NA	TRBJ1-2	TRBD1	CASREQGAGGYTF	TGTGCCAGCAGGGAACAGGGGGCAGGCGGCTACACCTTC
TRBV6-5	NA	TRBJ2-5	NA	CASSYARVQYF	TGTGCCAGCAGTTACGCTAGGGTTCAGTACTTC
TRBV5-1	NA	TRBJ2-3	NA	CASSFSPSSTDTQYF	TGCGCCAGCAGCTTCTCGCCGAGTAGCACAGATACGCAGTATTTT
TRBV19	NA	TRBJ2-2	TRBD2	CASSMETSDSSNTGELFF	TGTGCCAGTAGTATGGAGACTAGCGACTCCTCGAACACCGGGGAGCTGTTTTTT
TRBV4-1	NA	TRBJ1-4	NA	CASSQDRTPGREKLFF	TGCGCCAGCAGCCAAGATCGGACACCTGGGCGTGAAAAACTGTTTTTT
TRBV4-2	NA	TRBJ1-1	NA	CASSQVGSKNTEAFF	TGTGCCAGCAGCCAAGTGGGCAGCAAGAACACTGAAGCTTTCTTT
TRBV7-6	NA	TRBJ1-2	TRBD1	CASSLGGQGGYGYTF	TGTGCCAGCAGCTTAGGGGGACAGGGGGGCTATGGCTACACCTTC
TRBV5-5	NA	TRBJ2-3	NA	CAGQQGWGTDTQYF	TGTGCCGGACAACAGGGATGGGGCACAGATACGCAGTATTTT
TRBV9	NA	TRBJ2-2	NA	CASSVGQQANTGELFF	TGTGCCAGCAGCGTAGGGCAGCAAGCGAACACCGGGGAGCTGTTTTTT
TRBV19	NA	TRBJ1-6	NA	CASSGQLNSPLHF	TGTGCCAGTAGTGGACAGCTTAATTCACCCCTCCACTTT
TRBV13	NA	TRBJ1-5	NA	CASSLSKGSLGGQPQHF	TGTGCCAGCAGCTTAAGTAAAGGGTCCCTCGGAGGGCAGCCCCAGCATTTT
TRBV2	once	TRBJ1-1	NA	CASSVTGITEAFF	TGTGCCAGCAGTGTTACAGGGATCACTGAAGCTTTCTTT
TRBV4-1	NA	TRBJ2-7	NA	CASSQDRRHYEQYF	TGCGCCAGCAGCCAAGATCGGCGCCACTACGAGCAGTACTTC
TRBV5-6	NA	TRBJ2-7	NA	CASSLPHSYEQYF	TGTGCCAGCAGCTTGCCTCATTCCTACGAGCAGTACTTC